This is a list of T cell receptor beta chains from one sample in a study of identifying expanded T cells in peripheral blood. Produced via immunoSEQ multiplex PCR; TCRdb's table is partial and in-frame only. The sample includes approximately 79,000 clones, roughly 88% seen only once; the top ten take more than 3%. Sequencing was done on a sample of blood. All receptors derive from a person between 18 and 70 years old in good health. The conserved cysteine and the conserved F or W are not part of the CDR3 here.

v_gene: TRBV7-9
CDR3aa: ASSLDSDSSYGYT

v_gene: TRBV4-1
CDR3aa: ASSQAASGIYEQY

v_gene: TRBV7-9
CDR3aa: ASSQWDDGYT

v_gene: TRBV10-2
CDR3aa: ASRRAGMGDEQF

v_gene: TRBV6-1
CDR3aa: ASSSTLNTEAF

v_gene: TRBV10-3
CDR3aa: AISESLQYEQY

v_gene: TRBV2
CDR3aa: ASSGRDTQY

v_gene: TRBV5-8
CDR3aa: ASSDRGNEQF

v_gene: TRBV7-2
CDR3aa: ASSLLPGGFDMNTEAF

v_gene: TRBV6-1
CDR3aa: ASSRTETNYGYT

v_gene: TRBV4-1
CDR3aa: ASSQQTGAGSPLH

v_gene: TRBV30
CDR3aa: AWSVLRGSMRDTQY

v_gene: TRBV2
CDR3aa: ASTASGGLGYGYT

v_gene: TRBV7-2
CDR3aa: ASASSYNEQF

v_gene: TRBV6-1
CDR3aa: ASRRENTEAF

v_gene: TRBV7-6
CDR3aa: ASSSAGLAGDYNEQF

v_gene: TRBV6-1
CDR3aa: AIEGTTRWNTQY

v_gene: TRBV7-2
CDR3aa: ASSFRTGRMRADTQY

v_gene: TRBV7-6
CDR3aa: ASSLGPGLAGNTIY

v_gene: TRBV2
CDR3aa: ASSEAMGSQPQH

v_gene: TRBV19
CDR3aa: ASSSPQGTEAF

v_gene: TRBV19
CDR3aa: ATASPGNTIY

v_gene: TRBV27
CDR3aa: ASSLNRVGEQY

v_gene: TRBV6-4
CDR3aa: ASSETASGANVLT

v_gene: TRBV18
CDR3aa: ASSPSITGGGNTIY

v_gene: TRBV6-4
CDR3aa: AILGLAKQETQY

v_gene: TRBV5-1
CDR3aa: ASSLVSGSIYEQY

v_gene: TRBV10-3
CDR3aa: AISAEGGRADTQY

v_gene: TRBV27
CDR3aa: ASSKGQGFAYEQY

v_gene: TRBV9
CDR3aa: ASSHPEGGASDTQY

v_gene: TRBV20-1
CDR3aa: SASLLNGYT

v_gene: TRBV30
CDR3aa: AWQTGGLSSPLH

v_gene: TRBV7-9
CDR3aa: ASSVSGSTDTQY

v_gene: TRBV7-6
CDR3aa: ASSLGPGELF

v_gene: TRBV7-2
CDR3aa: ASSLGGGFGNYEQY

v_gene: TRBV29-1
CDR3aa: SVVSPTTFLYEQY

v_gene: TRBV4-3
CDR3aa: ASSQQYTDTQY

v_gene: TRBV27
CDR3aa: ATLPTGMNEQF

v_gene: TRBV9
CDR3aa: ASSVSGTERSYEQY

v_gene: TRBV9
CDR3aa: ASSTAGTPSTGELF

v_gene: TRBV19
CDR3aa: ASSILAGVETQY

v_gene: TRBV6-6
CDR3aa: ASSGLAGQETQY

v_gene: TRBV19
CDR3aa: ASSTDTFGDYGYT

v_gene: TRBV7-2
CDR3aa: ASSHKGGGSYGYT

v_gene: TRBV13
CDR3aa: ASSFDRDYGYT

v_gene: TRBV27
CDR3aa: ASSLSKSAGELF

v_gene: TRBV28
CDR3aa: ASTSGGETQY

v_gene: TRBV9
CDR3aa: ASSVSTSSYEQY

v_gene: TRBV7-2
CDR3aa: ASSYSIRGYYGYT

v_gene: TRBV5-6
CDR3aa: ASSLNYRETQY

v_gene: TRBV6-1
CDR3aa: ASRHRGLGYT

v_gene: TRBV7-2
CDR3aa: ASSRQGLSNQPQH

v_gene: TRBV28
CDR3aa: ASRAGDSISPLH

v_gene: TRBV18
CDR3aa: ASSRGQENEQY

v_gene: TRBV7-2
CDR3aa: ASSARTGNTAYEQY

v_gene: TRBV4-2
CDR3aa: ASSQARLAGANVLT

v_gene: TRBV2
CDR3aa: ASSEGAQY

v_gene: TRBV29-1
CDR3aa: SVEASRREGPEQF

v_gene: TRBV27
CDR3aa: ASSSYFGNTIY

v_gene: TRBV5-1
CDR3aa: ASMTGLAPYEQY